The rows below give T cell receptor beta chains drawn from one sample of a study of blood T cells in healthy people across ages. TCRdb re-analysed the 5' RACE reads in MiXCR, keeping a single row per CDR3 protein. Among hundreds of thousands of distinct CDR3 sequences listed, about 32% were seen once. Sequencing was carried out using blood. The receptors originated from a woman aged 80 or over in good health. The CDR3 runs from the conserved cysteine through the conserved F or W. A D gene is named only where the DNA matches it firmly. Not all rows give a size; the values are once, few, many and, for expanded clones, a class.

clone_size: .
d_call: TRBD2
j_call: TRBJ2-1
v_call: TRBV5-1
cdr3_length: 15
cdr3_nt: TGCGCCAGCAGTAACTTAGCGGGAGCCTACAATGAGCAGTTCTTC
cdr3_aa: CASSNLAGAYNEQFF

clone_size: .
d_call: .
j_call: TRBJ1-1
v_call: TRBV10-3
cdr3_length: 14
cdr3_nt: TGTGCCATCAGTGAAATGAGTAAGGGCACTGAAGCTTTCTTT
cdr3_aa: CAISEMSKGTEAFF

clone_size: .
d_call: .
j_call: TRBJ1-5
v_call: TRBV24-1
cdr3_length: 13
cdr3_nt: TGTGCCACCAGTGACCACCCAGGTCAGCCCCAGCATTTT
cdr3_aa: CATSDHPGQPQHF

clone_size: .
d_call: .
j_call: TRBJ1-1
v_call: TRBV19
cdr3_length: 14
cdr3_nt: TGTGCCAGTAGCGCGTCGGGGGGCTTCACTGAAGCTTTCTTT
cdr3_aa: CASSASGGFTEAFF

clone_size: many
d_call: TRBD2
j_call: TRBJ2-1
v_call: TRBV5-1
cdr3_length: 17
cdr3_nt: TGCGCCAGCAGCTTGGGGGCTAGCGGGGGGGCCAAGAATGAGCAGTTCTTC
cdr3_aa: CASSLGASGGAKNEQFF

clone_size: few
d_call: TRBD1
j_call: TRBJ2-2
v_call: TRBV11-1
cdr3_length: 15
cdr3_nt: TGTGCCAGCAGCCCCGGGACAGTGTACACCGAGGAGCTGTTTTTT
cdr3_aa: CASSPGTVYTEELFF

clone_size: .
d_call: TRBD2
j_call: TRBJ2-7
v_call: TRBV7-7
cdr3_length: 15
cdr3_nt: TGTGCCAGCAGCGAGGGACTAGGGAGCTCCTACGAGCAGTACTTC
cdr3_aa: CASSEGLGSSYEQYF

clone_size: many
d_call: .
j_call: TRBJ1-2
v_call: TRBV6-5
cdr3_length: 14
cdr3_nt: TGTGCCAGCAGTCCCAACAGGGAGAACTATGGCTACACCTTC
cdr3_aa: CASSPNRENYGYTF

clone_size: few
d_call: .
j_call: TRBJ2-5
v_call: TRBV5-4
cdr3_length: 14
cdr3_nt: TGTGCCAGCAGCGTGCCCGCTACCCAAGAGACCCAGTACTTC
cdr3_aa: CASSVPATQETQYF

clone_size: few
d_call: .
j_call: TRBJ2-5
v_call: TRBV20-1
cdr3_length: 11
cdr3_nt: TGCAGTGCTAGGGGGGCCGAGGGGTTGTACTTC
cdr3_aa: CSARGAEGLYF